This TCR beta chain was observed in a study of blood T cells in healthy people across ages. Study-wide findings and caveats: From one million sequenced T cells, diversity estimates were lower bounds. Observed TCR beta diversity per million T cells went down as age went up. This fall followed a roughly linear course with age.

CDR1 SQVTM and CDR2 ANQGSEA come from the germline V gene. V shed 4 bases and J 1 base; nucleotides not matched to a gene: 4. This CDR3 is 15 amino acids long. It was with a sample-barcoded 5' primer and a J-beta primer mix that a second PCR of roughly 7 to 12 cycles was run. Paired-end reads containing CDR3 totaled no fewer than 3 million for each sample. Using its own MiXCR run on the 5' RACE reads, TCRdb lists one record per CDR3 protein. This sample has 1.5 million to 2 million distinct CDR3 sequences; roughly 27% occur once, and the top ten carry 7.7%. Comment on this clonotype: Its antigen remains unknown.

The sample taken for sequencing was blood. The clonotype comes from a woman in her 30s in good health. The genes are TRBV29-1 and TRBJ2-1; 10 bases match TRBD2. CDR3 sequence reads: CSVGKREGSYNEQFF. The CDR3 DNA reads TGCAGCGTTGGTAAGCGGGAGGGTTCCTACAATGAGCAGTTCTTC.